This TCR beta chain is drawn from a study of T cell repertoires in cytomegalovirus infection. The overall study: Indicated by public TCR beta signatures were CMV infection and matching HLA type. Findings of the study overall: Summed frequency of shared TCR beta families picked out CMV carriers who also had the relevant HLA. In two of eight donors, the top clonotype was HLA-C-restricted CMV-specific.

TCRdb reanalysed the reads using MiXCR and keeps one entry per CDR3 protein. The sample yields around 100,000 distinct CDR3 sequences, 20% to 30% seen once. Germline assignment: CDR1 LGHNA and CDR2 YSLEER. Trimming left V 1 base short and J 3 bases short, with 10 bases between. The CDR3 has 14 amino acids. In this sample, this clonotype turned up a few times. Its matching antigen is unknown. The specimen sequenced was CD8+ T cells from PBMCs. The rearrangement joins TRBV4-3 to TRBJ2-7, with D perhaps matching TRBD1 (5 bases). The clonotype comes from a human donor in good health (CMV status not recorded). Some clones in this sample may be carry-over from other donors' samples. The CDR3 sequence: CASSQGKQDYEQYF. CDR3 nucleotide sequence: TGCGCCAGCAGCCAAGGGAAACAGGACTACGAGCAGTACTTC.